The 5 T cell receptor beta chains listed next were all sequenced from one sample in a study of T cell changes during pregnancy in multiple sclerosis. This table comes from immunoSEQ multiplex PCR, and its TCRdb copy is limited to in-frame clones, with some not included. This sample carries roughly 40,000 clones, roughly 93% of them seen once, and the ten largest clones take about 0.37%. The starting material was CD4+ T cells from peripheral blood mononuclear cells, obtained after pregnancy. These receptors were collected from a female donor with multiple sclerosis, enrolled in a pregnancy study.

The CDR3 region has the DNA TGTGCCAGCGGCCCCCGGGCAGGGTGGGAGACCCAGTACTTC. Its translation: CASGPRAGWETQYF. This chain joins TRBV27 and TRBJ2-5; a possible D gene is TRBD1 (5 bases). The CDR3 sequence is 14 residues long. Germline values: CDR1 MNHEY, CDR2 SMNVEV (reference sequence). V was pared by 8 bases and J by 5 bases, with 18 bases between.

This clone appeared once. J is TRBJ1-1 and V is TRBV5-1, with TRBD1 matching 8 bases. The germline gives CDR1 SGHRS, CDR2 YFSETQ. CDR3 length equals 15 residues. V was pared by 0 bases and J by 7 bases, with 8 bases of the junction left unmatched. CDR3 loop: CASSLDRTGINEAFF. The CDR3 coding sequence is TGCGCCAGCAGCTTGGATCGGACAGGGATAAATGAAGCTTTCTTT.

The J gene is TRBJ2-3, the V gene TRBV9, with a weak D call TRBD2 (7 bases). V was clipped by 0 bases and J by 0 bases, with 14 bases between them. The CDR3 contains 17 residues. In germline, CDR1 is SGDLS, CDR2 YYNGEE. CDR3 nucleotide sequence: TGTGCCAGCAGCGTAGGAGGAGGGGGGGCAAGCACAGATACGCAGTATTTT. This encodes CASSVGGGGASTDTQYF. Using reference TRBV9 and TRBJ2-3 for the parts outside the CDR3, the full variable domain is DSGVTQTPKHLITATGQRVTLRCSPRSGDLSVYWYQQSLDQGLQFLIQYYNGEERAKGNILERFSAQQFPDLHSELNLSSLELGDSALYFCASSVGGGGASTDTQYFGPGTRLTVL.

V gene TRBV11-2 combines with J gene TRBJ2-7; the match to TRBD1 covers 8 bases. Trimming at V came to 6 bases and at J to 6 bases, leaving 13 bases not matched to a gene. The CDR3 runs to 15 residues. Germline CDR1 and CDR2: SGHAT and FQNNGV. CDR3 loop: CASRTAGRGQVEQYF. The CDR3, as DNA: TGTGCCAGCAGGACCGCGGGCAGGGGGCAGGTCGAGCAGTACTTC. Using reference TRBV11-2 and TRBJ2-7 for the parts outside the CDR3, the full variable domain is EAGVAQSPRYKIIEKRQSVAFWCNPISGHATLYWYQQILGQGPKLLIQFQNNGVVDDSQLPKDRFSAERLKGVDSTLKIQPAKLEDSAVYLCASRTAGRGQVEQYFGPGTRLTVT.

The chain is built from TRBV9 and TRBJ2-1; 15 nucleotides align to TRBD2. Losses at the gene ends were 1 base for V and 9 bases for J; bases not matched to a gene: 5. CDR3 length: 16 amino acids. From germline, CDR1 is SGDLS and CDR2 YYNGEE. The CDR3 nucleotides are TGTGCCAGCAGCGTATATGGGACTAGCGGGGGGAGTGAGCAGTTCTTC. Its translation: CASSVYGTSGGSEQFF.